One sample yielded the 2 T cell receptor beta chains listed below, sequenced in a study of blood T cells in healthy people across ages. Primed by a sample-barcoded 5' primer and a J-beta primer mix, a second PCR proceeded for roughly 6 to 12 cycles. TCRdb itself ran the 5' RACE reads through MiXCR, one entry per CDR3 protein. The data hold around 670,000 distinct CDR3 sequences, with roughly 30% observed a single time. Material: blood. These receptors all come from a woman over 75 in good health.

The sample holds many counts of this clonotype. CDR3 sequence (DNA): TGTGCCAGCAGCCGAGGTCCTAGCGGCTCCTACGAGCAGTACTTC. It specifies CASSRGPSGSYEQYF. The rearrangement uses TRBV3-1 and TRBJ2-7; 7 nucleotides match TRBD2. J gave up 0 bases and V 4 bases, and 6 bases lay outside the gene matches. The CDR3 loop spans 15 amino acids. From germline, CDR1 is LGHDT and CDR2 YNNKEL (reference sequence).

This clonotype has ten or more counts. The V and J genes are TRBV4-2 and TRBJ2-4; D remains ambiguous. V was clipped by 0 bases and J by 6 bases, with 15 bases between them. The CDR3 is 16 amino acids. Germline V gene sequence: CDR1 LGHNA, CDR2 YNFKEQ. DNA of the CDR3: TGTGCCAGCAGCCAAGAGGAGTCATGGATAGCAAACATTCAGTACTTC. Encoded protein: CASSQEESWIANIQYF.